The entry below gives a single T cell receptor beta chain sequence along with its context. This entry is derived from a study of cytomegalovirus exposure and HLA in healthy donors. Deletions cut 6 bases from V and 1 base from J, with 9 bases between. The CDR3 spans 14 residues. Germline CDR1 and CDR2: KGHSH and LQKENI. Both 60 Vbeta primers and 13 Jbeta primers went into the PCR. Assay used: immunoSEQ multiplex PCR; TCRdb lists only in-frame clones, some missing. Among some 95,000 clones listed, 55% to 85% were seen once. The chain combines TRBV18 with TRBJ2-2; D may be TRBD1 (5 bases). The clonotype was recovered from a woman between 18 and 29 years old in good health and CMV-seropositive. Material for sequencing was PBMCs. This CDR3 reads CASSPDRNTGELFF. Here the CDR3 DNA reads TGTGCCAGCTCCCCTGACAGGAACACCGGGGAGCTGTTTTTT.